The source of this TCR beta chain is a study of blood T cell repertoires in COVID-19. Across the study: The samples span acute and convalescent COVID-19 from the United States, Italy and Spain. Sample material is recorded as cDNA or gDNA derived from T cells, B-cell-depleted T cells, or PBMCs.

The CDR3 totals 15 residues. V gave up 7 bases and J gave up 7 bases; unmatched junction bases: 10. Germline V gene lookup returns CDR1 LNHDA and CDR2 SQIVND (reference sequence). Original methodology: Reference gene primer amplification gave nucleated cell count estimates. The repertoire was sequenced with immunoSEQ multiplex PCR; TCRdb's copy has only in-frame clones and lacks some. V, J and clone size were drawn from that table, and D and trimming were deduced from the DNA. The table has about 43,000 clones, just over 85% seen once. The J gene is TRBJ1-5, the V gene TRBV19; 10 bases are a match to TRBD1. The sequenced sample was peripheral blood. This receptor was taken from a man in his 60s with active COVID-19. CDR3 protein: CASTDRGRSGQPQHF. Here the CDR3 DNA reads TGTGCCAGTACAGACAGGGGGCGGTCAGGCCAGCCCCAGCATTTT. The full variable domain, its missing parts supplied by reference TRBV19 and TRBJ1-5, is DGGITQSPKYLFRKEGQNVTLSCEQNLNHDAMYWYRQDPGQGLRLIYYSQIVNDFQKGDIAEGYSVSREKKESFPLTVTSAQKNPTAFYLCASTDRGRSGQPQHFGDGTRLSIL.